This TCR beta chain was identified during a study of preoperative IRX-2 immunotherapy in early breast cancer. The CDR3 is made up of 16 amino acids. Losses at the gene ends were 5 bases for V and 3 bases for J; bases not matched to a gene: 9. Per the germline V gene, CDR1 is SGHVS and CDR2 is FNYEAQ. Treatment indicated: preoperative locoregional IRX-2 cytokine immunotherapy. The repertoire was sequenced with immunoSEQ multiplex PCR; TCRdb's copy has only in-frame clones and lacks some. The sample lists about 98,000 clones, 75% to 90% occurring once. Sequencing was performed on tumor tissue, taken after IRX-2 immunotherapy. The source of this sequence is a human donor with breast cancer. This chain joins TRBV7-6 and TRBJ2-7; TRBD2 matches 11 bases. The chain's CDR3 is CASSQQTSGVGYEQYF. The CDR3 DNA reads TGTGCCAGCAGCCAACAGACTAGCGGGGTGGGCTACGAGCAGTACTTC. The full variable domain, in which reference TRBV7-6 and TRBJ2-7 provide the parts outside the CDR3, is GAGVSQSPRYKVTKRGQDVALRCDPISGHVSLYWYRQALGQGPEFLTYFNYEAQQDKSGLPNDRFSAERPEGSISTLTIQRTEQRDSAMYRCASSQQTSGVGYEQYFGPGTRLTVT.